This T cell receptor (beta chain) appears in the sequencing data of a study of blood T cell repertoires in COVID-19. Background on the study: There were acute and convalescent COVID-19 samples, and they came from the United States, Italy and Spain.

Sequencing was performed with immunoSEQ multiplex PCR; in TCRdb, only in-frame clones are kept and a portion is missing. The data hold 300,000 to 350,000 clones, with roughly 84% observed a single time. V was trimmed by 6 bases and J by 1 base, leaving 12 bases between them. CDR3 length: 13 amino acids. Germline CDR1 is SQVTM and CDR2 is ANQGSEA. Participants were placed into cohorts based on the clinical history they reported. The sequence was collected from a woman under 40 who had recovered from COVID-19. The chain recombines TRBV29-1 with TRBJ1-1; TRBD1 is a possible D gene (5 bases). Sequenced: PBMCs or T cells enriched from blood (not recorded which). The CDR3 loop reads CSVRYRGNTEAFF. Here the CDR3 DNA reads TGCAGCGTGAGGTATAGGGGGAACACTGAAGCTTTCTTT.